Here is one T cell receptor (beta chain) with its context. The target antigen is unknown. Trimming shortened V by 4 bases and J by 1 base, and 12 bases separated the two germline ends. This CDR3 contains 15 residues. Germline CDR1 and CDR2: SGHRS and YFSETQ. These data come from a study of cytomegalovirus exposure and HLA in healthy donors. General observations from the study: Further analysis was carried out later, and it showed several of the most significant clusters appearing linked to common viral pathogens. It was reported that the classifier diagnosed cytomegalovirus status with high specificity and sensitivity in both the original and validation cohorts.

In the PCR, 60 Vbeta and 13 Jbeta primers were used. The method was immunoSEQ multiplex PCR; TCRdb's version includes in-frame clones alone and lacks a portion of them. The table has roughly 130,000 clones, roughly four fifths seen once; the top ten hold approximately 5.4%. This TCR came from a woman between 45 and 65 years old in good health and CMV-seropositive. Input material: PBMCs. This chain joins TRBV5-1 and TRBJ2-1; D unclear. This CDR3 is CASSPLGSSYNEQFF. CDR3 nucleotide sequence: TGCGCCAGCAGCCCCCTAGGATCTTCCTACAATGAGCAGTTCTTC.